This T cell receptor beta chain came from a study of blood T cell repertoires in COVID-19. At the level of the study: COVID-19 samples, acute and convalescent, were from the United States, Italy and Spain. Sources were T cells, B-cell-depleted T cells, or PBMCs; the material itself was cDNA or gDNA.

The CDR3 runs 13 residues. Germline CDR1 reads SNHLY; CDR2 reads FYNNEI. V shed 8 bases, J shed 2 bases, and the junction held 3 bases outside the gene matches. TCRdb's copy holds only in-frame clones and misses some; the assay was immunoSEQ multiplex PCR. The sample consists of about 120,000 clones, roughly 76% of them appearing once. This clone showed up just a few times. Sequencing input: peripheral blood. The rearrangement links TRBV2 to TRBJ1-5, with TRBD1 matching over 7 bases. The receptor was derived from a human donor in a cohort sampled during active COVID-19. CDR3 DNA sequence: TGTGCCAGCCTCCAGGGGGGCAATCAGCCCCAGCATTTT. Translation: CASLQGGNQPQHF.